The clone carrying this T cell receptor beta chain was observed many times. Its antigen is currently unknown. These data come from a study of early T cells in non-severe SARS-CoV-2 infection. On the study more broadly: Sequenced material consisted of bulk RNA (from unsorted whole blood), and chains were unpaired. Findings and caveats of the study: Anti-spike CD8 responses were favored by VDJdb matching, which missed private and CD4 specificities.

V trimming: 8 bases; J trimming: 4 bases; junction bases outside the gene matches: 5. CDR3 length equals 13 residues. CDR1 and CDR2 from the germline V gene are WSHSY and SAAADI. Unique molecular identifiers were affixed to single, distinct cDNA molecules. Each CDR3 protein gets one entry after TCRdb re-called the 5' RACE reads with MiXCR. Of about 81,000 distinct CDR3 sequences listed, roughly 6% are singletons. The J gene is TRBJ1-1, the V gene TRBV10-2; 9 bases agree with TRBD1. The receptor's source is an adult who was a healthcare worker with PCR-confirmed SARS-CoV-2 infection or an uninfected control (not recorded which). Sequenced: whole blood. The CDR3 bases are TGCGCCAGCGGGACAGGGTTTGTCACTGAAGCTTTCTTT. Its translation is CASGTGFVTEAFF.